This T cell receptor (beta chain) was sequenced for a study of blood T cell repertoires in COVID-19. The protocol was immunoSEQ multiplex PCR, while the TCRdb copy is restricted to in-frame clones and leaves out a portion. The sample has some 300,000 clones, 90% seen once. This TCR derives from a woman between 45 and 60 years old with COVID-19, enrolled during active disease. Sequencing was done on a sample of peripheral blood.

The chain's CDR3 is CASSLSGAGGPSEQYF. CDR3 bases: TGTGCCAGCAGCCTCTCCGGGGCGGGAGGGCCGAGTGAGCAGTACTTC. This chain uses TRBV7-6 with TRBJ2-7; TRBD2 matches at 9 bases. J gave up 7 bases and V 5 bases, and 15 bases lay outside the gene matches. This CDR3 contains 16 residues. Germline CDR1 SGHVS, CDR2 FNYEAQ.